The clone carrying this T cell receptor beta chain occurred a few times. Primers: 60 Vbeta forward and 13 Jbeta reverse. Produced via immunoSEQ multiplex PCR; TCRdb's table is partial and in-frame only. The top ten hold approximately 3% of the sample, which has more than 95,000 clones, approximately 64% seen once. This record comes from a study of cytomegalovirus exposure and HLA in healthy donors. Study background: The Caucasian-associated ancestry cluster contained approximately 81% of the roughly 400 genotyped donors.

Per germline, CDR1 MGHDK and CDR2 SYGVNS. The CDR3 is 15 residues long. Deletions cut 5 bases from V and 6 bases from J, with 17 bases between. The sample was PBMCs. This chain joins TRBV25-1 and TRBJ2-1; TRBD2 is a possible D gene (6 bases). This TCR was sampled from a man aged 55-75 years in good health and CMV-seronegative. The CDR3 DNA reads as TGTGCCAGCAGTCCTTCCAGCGGACTACTCAATGAGCAGTTCTTC. Translating gives CASSPSSGLLNEQFF.